One sample yielded the 5 T cell receptor beta chains listed below, sequenced in a study of T-cell memory formation after mild COVID-19. In TCRdb, the 5' RACE reads were re-called with MiXCR into one record per CDR3 protein. The profile shows roughly 340,000 distinct CDR3 sequences, about 20% of them singletons. The sequencing input was PBMCs or a T cell subset sorted from them (not recorded which). All receptors derive from a man in his late teens or twenties who had mild COVID-19 (a few samples of this study predate the infection). Cell type and time point are not known.

The rearrangement joins TRBV7-2 to TRBJ1-1; D is unclear. The CDR3 has 17 residues. The germline CDR1 and CDR2 sequences are SGHTA and FQGNSA. The V gene lost 5 bases and the J gene lost 1 base, with 20 bases spanning the gap. The DNA for the CDR3 is TGTGCCAGCAGCCTGAGCGGGGTAGGGCTGTCGAACACTGAAGCTTTCTTT. It translates to CASSLSGVGLSNTEAFF.

This sequence joins TRBV7-9 and TRBJ2-5, with D possibly being TRBD1 (6 bases). Trimming cost V 5 bases and J 5 bases, with 18 bases left between them. Looked up from germline, CDR1 is SEHNR and CDR2 is FQNEAQ (reference sequence). CDR3 length: 15 amino acids. The CDR3 DNA reads as TGTGCCAGCAGCGCCTCCCCAGGGGTTTCGGAGACCCAGTACTTC. Encoded protein: CASSASPGVSETQYF.

The chain employs TRBV6-2 or TRBV6-3 and TRBJ2-3; TRBD2 aligns across 8 bases. The V gene's germline CDR1 is MNHEY and CDR2 SVGEGT. The ends lost 6 bases at V and 4 bases at J; junction bases unmatched: 9. CDR3 length: 15 amino acids. The CDR3 DNA follows: TGTGCCAGCAGGACCGGACTAGCTGGGCCAGATACGCAGTATTTT. This sequence encodes CASRTGLAGPDTQYF.

This clonotype came up once. V gene TRBV24-1 combines with J gene TRBJ1-1; TRBD1 matches 11 bases. The germline V gene has CDR1 KGHDR and CDR2 SFDVKD. The V and J ends lost 7 bases and 3 bases, in that order; junction bases with no gene match: 0. The CDR3 is made up of 13 amino acids. The CDR3 is CATRGQGDTEAFF. The CDR3 DNA reads TGTGCCACCAGGGGACAGGGGGACACTGAAGCTTTCTTT.

V is TRBV2 and J is TRBJ2-3; D is possibly TRBD1 or TRBD2 (6 bases each). The germline V and J ends were trimmed by 1 base and 5 bases, with 10 bases remaining between them. This CDR3 region has 14 residues. In germline, CDR1 is SNHLY, CDR2 FYNNEI. The CDR3 here is CASSEEGGLDTQYF. CDR3 DNA sequence: TGTGCCAGCAGTGAAGAAGGGGGGTTAGATACGCAGTATTTT.